The 2 T cell receptor beta chains listed next were all sequenced from one sample in a study of post-analysis software for immune sequencing data. Findings of the study overall: Five TRBV segments occurring more often in patients than controls included TRBV5-6, TRBV5-1 and TRBV20-1.

No antigen has been identified for these receptors. Libraries were made from TCR beta cDNA, and they carried unique molecular identifiers. TCRdb redid the calling of the PCR reads with MiXCR, one entry per CDR3 protein. The sample holds about 540,000 distinct CDR3 sequences, about a third seen once. Sequencing used blood. The receptors stem from a girl aged 2-17 years with multiple sclerosis.

This clonotype was recorded a few times. This chain joins TRBV5-1 and TRBJ2-5, with TRBD2 matching 11 bases. Germline V lookup: CDR1 SGHRS, CDR2 YFSETQ. This CDR3 region has 13 residues. The V gene end was trimmed by 6 bases and the J gene end by 3 bases; junction bases not matched to a gene: 1. In DNA, the CDR3 is TGCGCCAGCACGACTAGCGGGGAAGAGACCCAGTACTTC. This encodes CASTTSGEETQYF.

Only a few counts were recorded for this clonotype. V and J are TRBV5-1 and TRBJ2-5; no firm D call. The CDR3 is 14 residues long. Germline CDR1 is SGHRS and CDR2 is YFSETQ. Trimming left V 0 bases short and J 4 bases short, with 10 bases between. The CDR3 loop reads CASSLEPGPETQYF. For the CDR3, the DNA is TGCGCCAGCAGCTTGGAACCCGGTCCAGAGACCCAGTACTTC. The complete variable domain, with remaining parts taken from reference TRBV5-1 and TRBJ2-5, reads KAGVTQTPRYLIKTRGQQVTLSCSPISGHRSVSWYQQTPGQGLQFLFEYFSETQRNKGNFPGRFSGRQFSNSRSEMNVSTLELGDSALYLCASSLEPGPETQYFGPGTRLLVL.